This TCR beta chain was recovered during a study of vaccination and CD4 T cells after COVID-19. Study in general: As control conditions, cultures were given either a CEFX pool serving as positive control, an HIV-1 Nef pool, or no peptide at all.

Treatment indicated: approximately nine-day PBMC culture with coronavirus spike peptide pools or control peptides (ViraFEST assay). Cultured CD4+ T cell DNA was sequenced using the Oncomine TCR Beta short-read assay. TCRdb re-called the PCR reads with MiXCR, one entry per CDR3 protein. The sample has roughly 20,000 distinct CDR3 sequences; more than 45% are singletons. There are 15 residues in the CDR3. Losses at the gene ends were 7 bases for V and 7 bases for J; bases not matched to a gene: 9. CDR1 MNHEY and CDR2 SMNVEV come from the germline V gene (reference sequence). This clonotype showed up just once. Antigen unknown.

The chain couples TRBV27 to TRBJ1-5; 11 nucleotides align to TRBD1. The sequenced sample was CD4+ T cells from blood, cultured in vitro, obtained after SARS-CoV-2 vaccination. The sequence came from a human donor who had recovered from COVID-19. DNA for the CDR3: TGTGCCAGCACCCCGGACAGGGGGCAGGGGCAGCCCCAGCATTTT. This encodes CASTPDRGQGQPQHF.